The rows below give T cell receptor beta chains drawn from one sample of a study of T-cell reconstitution after alpha-beta-depleted transplantation in children. TCRdb redid the calling of the PCR reads with MiXCR, one entry per CDR3 protein. The sample has around 300,000 distinct CDR3 sequences, just over 7.5% seen once; the top ten hold about 9.1%. The starting material was peripheral blood, obtained 360 days after TCRalphabeta/CD19-depleted stem cell transplant. These receptors all come from a female patient aged 2 to 10 who had a stem cell transplant for Fanconi anemia, so the T cells may come from the graft donor. The CDR3 runs from the conserved cysteine through the conserved F or W. Where a row states a size, it is once, few, many or the class of an expanded clone; other rows omit it.

v_gene: TRBV18; abundance: few; CDR3aa: CASSLGLAGGEYF
v_gene: TRBV5-1; abundance: NA; CDR3aa: CASRRSDTEAFF
v_gene: TRBV7-9; abundance: many; CDR3aa: CASRGQGRNQPQHF
v_gene: TRBV5-1; abundance: many; CDR3aa: CASSYISGRRNEQFF
v_gene: TRBV29-1; abundance: medium-sized; CDR3aa: CSVGPRVSSYEQYF
v_gene: TRBV7-9; abundance: many; CDR3aa: CASSLTGQPQHF
v_gene: TRBV6-1; abundance: few; CDR3aa: CASSRSKQGLGYTF
v_gene: TRBV19; abundance: NA; CDR3aa: CASTARWGADTQYF
v_gene: TRBV6-5; abundance: many; CDR3aa: CASSYSPYSSYNSPLHF
v_gene: TRBV7-9; abundance: NA; CDR3aa: CASSLIRSSSGNTIYF
v_gene: TRBV2; abundance: NA; CDR3aa: CARGGRGLLSGNTIYF
v_gene: TRBV6-2/TRBV6-3; abundance: few; CDR3aa: CASSYSIQGSGYNEQFF
v_gene: TRBV30; abundance: few; CDR3aa: CAWRHGAGYEQYF
v_gene: TRBV19; abundance: NA; CDR3aa: CASSTEVPYNEQFF
v_gene: TRBV6-1; abundance: NA; CDR3aa: CASRRGPGPEAFF
v_gene: TRBV12-3/TRBV12-4; abundance: many; CDR3aa: CASSSTGADTQYF
v_gene: TRBV20-1; abundance: many; CDR3aa: CSAQTVSNQPQHF
v_gene: TRBV20-1; abundance: many; CDR3aa: CSAREGQDTGELFF
v_gene: TRBV5-4; abundance: NA; CDR3aa: CAISLGLLSWQLF
v_gene: TRBV10-3; abundance: many; CDR3aa: CAISESGLRGDLYGYTF
v_gene: TRBV6-1; abundance: NA; CDR3aa: CASTGLAGTGELFF
v_gene: TRBV11-2; abundance: few; CDR3aa: CASSLRGDRGTYEQYF
v_gene: TRBV7-3; abundance: few; CDR3aa: CASSLKPPFSGRVEDTQYF
v_gene: TRBV6-1; abundance: many; CDR3aa: CASSEQGVPGKAFF
v_gene: TRBV20-1; abundance: many; CDR3aa: CSARDLRALHF